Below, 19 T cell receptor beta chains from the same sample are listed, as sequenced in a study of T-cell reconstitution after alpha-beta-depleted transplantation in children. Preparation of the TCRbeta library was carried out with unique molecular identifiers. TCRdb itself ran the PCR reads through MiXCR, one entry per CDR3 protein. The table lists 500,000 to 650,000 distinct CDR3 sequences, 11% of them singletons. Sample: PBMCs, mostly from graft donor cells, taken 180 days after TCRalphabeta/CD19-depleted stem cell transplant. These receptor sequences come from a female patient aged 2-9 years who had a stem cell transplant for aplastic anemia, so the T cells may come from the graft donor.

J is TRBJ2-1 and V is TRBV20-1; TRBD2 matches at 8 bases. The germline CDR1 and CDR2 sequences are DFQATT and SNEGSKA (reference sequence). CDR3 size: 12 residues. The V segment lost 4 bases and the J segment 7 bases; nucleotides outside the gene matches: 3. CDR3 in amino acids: CSANSGTNEQFF. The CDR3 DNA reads TGCAGTGCTAATAGCGGGACGAATGAGCAGTTCTTC.

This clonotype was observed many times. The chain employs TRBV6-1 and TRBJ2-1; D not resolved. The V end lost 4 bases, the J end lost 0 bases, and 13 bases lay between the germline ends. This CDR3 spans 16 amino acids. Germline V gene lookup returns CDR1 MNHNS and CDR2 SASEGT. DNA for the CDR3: TGTGCCAGCAGTGTGGGTACTACGACCTCCTACAATGAGCAGTTCTTC. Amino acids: CASSVGTTTSYNEQFF.

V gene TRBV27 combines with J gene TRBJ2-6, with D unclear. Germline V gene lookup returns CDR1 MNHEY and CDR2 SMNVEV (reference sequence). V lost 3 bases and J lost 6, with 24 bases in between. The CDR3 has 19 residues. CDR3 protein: CASSFIGSLRPGAANVLTF. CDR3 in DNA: TGTGCCAGCAGTTTTATAGGCAGCCTCCGCCCGGGTGCGGCCAACGTCCTGACTTTC. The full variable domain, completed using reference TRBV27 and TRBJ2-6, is EAQVTQNPRYLITVTGKKLTVTCSQNMNHEYMSWYRQDPGLGLRQIYYSMNVEVTDKGDVPEGYKVSRKEKRNFPLILESPSPNQTSLYFCASSFIGSLRPGAANVLTFGAGSRLTVL.

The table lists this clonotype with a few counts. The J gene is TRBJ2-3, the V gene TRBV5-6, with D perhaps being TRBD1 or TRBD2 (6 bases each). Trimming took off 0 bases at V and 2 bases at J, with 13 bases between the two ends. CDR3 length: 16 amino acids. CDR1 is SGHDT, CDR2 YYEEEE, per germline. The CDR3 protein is CASSLVGGTTTDTQYF. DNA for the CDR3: TGTGCCAGCAGCTTGGTAGGGGGGACAACCACAGATACGCAGTATTTT.

CDR3 sequence: CSAREQGQETQYF. The CDR3 coding sequence is TGCAGTGCTAGAGAACAGGGCCAAGAGACCCAGTACTTC. This chain joins TRBV20-1 and TRBJ2-5; weak D call: TRBD1 (6 bases). This CDR3 spans 13 amino acids. The V gene lost 0 bases and the J gene lost 1 base, with 6 bases spanning the gap. Looked up from germline, CDR1 is DFQATT and CDR2 is SNEGSKA (reference sequence).

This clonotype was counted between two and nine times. This chain's CDR3 is CATSASGSLDTGELFF. CDR3 nucleotide sequence: TGTGCCACCAGTGCTAGCGGGAGCTTGGACACCGGGGAGCTGTTTTTT. This chain joins TRBV24-1 and TRBJ2-2; 10 positions agree with TRBD2. This CDR3 is 16 amino acids long. After removal of 5 bases from V and 3 bases from J, the junction contained 5 bases not matched to a gene. Germline assignment: CDR1 KGHDR and CDR2 SFDVKD.

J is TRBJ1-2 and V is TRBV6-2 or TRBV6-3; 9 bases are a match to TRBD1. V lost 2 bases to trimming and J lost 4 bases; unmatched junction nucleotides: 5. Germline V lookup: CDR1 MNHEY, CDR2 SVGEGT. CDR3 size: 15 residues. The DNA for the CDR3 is TGTGCCAGCAGTTACCTCATGACAGGGGGCTATGGCTACACCTTC. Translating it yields CASSYLMTGGYGYTF.

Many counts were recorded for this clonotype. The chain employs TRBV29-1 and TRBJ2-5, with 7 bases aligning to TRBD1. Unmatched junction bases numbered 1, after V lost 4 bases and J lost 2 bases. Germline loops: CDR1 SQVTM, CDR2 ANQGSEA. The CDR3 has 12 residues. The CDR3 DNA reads TGCAGCGTTGGACAGGGACAAGAGACCCAGTACTTC. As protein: CSVGQGQETQYF.

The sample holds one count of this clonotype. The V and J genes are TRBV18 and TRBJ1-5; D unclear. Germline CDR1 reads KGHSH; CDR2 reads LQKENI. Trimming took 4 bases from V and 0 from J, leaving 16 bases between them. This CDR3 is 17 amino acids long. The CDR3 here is CASSRRRATDSNQPQHF. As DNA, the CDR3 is TGTGCCAGCTCACGACGCCGGGCCACTGATAGCAATCAGCCCCAGCATTTT. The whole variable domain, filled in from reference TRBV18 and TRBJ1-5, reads NAGVMQNPRHLVRRRGQEARLRCSPMKGHSHVYWYRQLPEEGLKFMVYLQKENIIDESGMPKERFSAEFPKEGPSILRIQQVVRGDSAAYFCASSRRRATDSNQPQHFGDGTRLSIL.

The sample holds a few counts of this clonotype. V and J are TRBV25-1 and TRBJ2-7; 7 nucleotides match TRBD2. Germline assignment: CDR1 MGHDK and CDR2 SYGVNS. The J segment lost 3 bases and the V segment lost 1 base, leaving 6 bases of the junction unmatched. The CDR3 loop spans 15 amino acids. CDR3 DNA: TGTGCCAGCAGTGAATCCCGGTGGGACTACTACGAGCAGTACTTC. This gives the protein CASSESRWDYYEQYF.

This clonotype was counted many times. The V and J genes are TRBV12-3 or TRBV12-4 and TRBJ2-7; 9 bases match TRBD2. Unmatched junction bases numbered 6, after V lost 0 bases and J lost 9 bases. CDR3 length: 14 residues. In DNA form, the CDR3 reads TGTGCCAGCAGTTTAGCGGGGACTAGCCCGAGGCAGTACTTC. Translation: CASSLAGTSPRQYF.

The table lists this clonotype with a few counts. The CDR3 nucleotides read TGTGCCAGCAGCTTAGACGCGGGCAGTCCACCCTACGAGCAGTACGTC. It yields the protein CASSLDAGSPPYEQYV. This rearrangement joins TRBV7-2 to TRBJ2-7, with D tentatively TRBD2 (5 bases). Germline CDR1 and CDR2: SGHTA and FQGNSA. The CDR3 contains 16 residues. With 1 base removed from V and 2 bases from J, the gap between germline ends came to 15 bases.

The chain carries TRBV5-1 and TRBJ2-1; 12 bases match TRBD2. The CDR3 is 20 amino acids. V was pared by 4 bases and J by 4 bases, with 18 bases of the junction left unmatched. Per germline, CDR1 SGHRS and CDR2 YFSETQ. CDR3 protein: CASSIIPGLAGVGDYNEQFF. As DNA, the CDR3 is TGCGCCAGCAGCATAATTCCGGGACTAGCGGGCGTTGGGGATTACAATGAGCAGTTCTTC.

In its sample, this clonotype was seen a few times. In DNA form, the CDR3 reads TGTGCCAGCAGCTTCTACTACACTGAAGCTTTCTTT. It codes for CASSFYYTEAFF. This chain joins TRBV7-2 and TRBJ1-1; D ambiguous. Trimming took 3 bases from V and 3 from J, leaving 5 bases between them. Germline loops: CDR1 SGHTA, CDR2 FQGNSA. This CDR3 comprises 12 residues.

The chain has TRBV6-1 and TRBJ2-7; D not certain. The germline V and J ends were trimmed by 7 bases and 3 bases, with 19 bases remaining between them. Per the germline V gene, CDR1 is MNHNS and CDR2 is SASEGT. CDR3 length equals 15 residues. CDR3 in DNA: TGTGCCAGCAAACTGGGGTTGGGGTCGAACTACGAGCAGTACGTC. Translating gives CASKLGLGSNYEQYV.

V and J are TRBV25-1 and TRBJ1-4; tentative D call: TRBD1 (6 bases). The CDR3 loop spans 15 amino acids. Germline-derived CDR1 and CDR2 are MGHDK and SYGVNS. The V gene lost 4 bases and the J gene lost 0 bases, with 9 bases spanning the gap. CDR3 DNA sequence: TGTGCCAGCAGTGCCCGACAGGCAACTAATGAAAAACTGTTTTTT. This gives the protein CASSARQATNEKLFF.

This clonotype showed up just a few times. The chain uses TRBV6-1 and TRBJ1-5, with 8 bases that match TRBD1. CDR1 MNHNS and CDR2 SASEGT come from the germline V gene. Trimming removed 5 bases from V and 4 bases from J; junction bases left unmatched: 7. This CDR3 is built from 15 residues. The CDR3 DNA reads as TGTGCCAGCAGTCCCATACAGGGGGGAAATCAGCCCCAGCATTTT. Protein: CASSPIQGGNQPQHF.

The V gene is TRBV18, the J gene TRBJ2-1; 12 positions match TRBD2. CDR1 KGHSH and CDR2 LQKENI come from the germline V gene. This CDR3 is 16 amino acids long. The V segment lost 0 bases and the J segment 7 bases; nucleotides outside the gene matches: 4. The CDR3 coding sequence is TGTGCCAGCTCACCACCGACTAGCGGGAGTATGAATGAGCAGTTCTTC. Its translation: CASSPPTSGSMNEQFF.

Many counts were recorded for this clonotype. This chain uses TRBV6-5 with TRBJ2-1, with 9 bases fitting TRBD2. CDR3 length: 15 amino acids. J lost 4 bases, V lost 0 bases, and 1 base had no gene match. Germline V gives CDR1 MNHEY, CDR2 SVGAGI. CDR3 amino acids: CASSYSSGSYNEQFF. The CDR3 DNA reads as TGTGCCAGCAGTTACTCTAGCGGGAGTTACAATGAGCAGTTCTTC.